The 28 T cell receptor beta chains below all came from one sample that was sequenced in a study of blood T cell repertoires in COVID-19. Assay used: immunoSEQ multiplex PCR; TCRdb lists only in-frame clones, some missing. The profile covers more than 100,000 clones, with about 80% appearing a single time and under 20% taken by the ten largest. What was sequenced was peripheral blood. The receptor source for this set is a man aged 60 to 69 with active or convalescent COVID-19.

V gene TRBV5-5 combines with J gene TRBJ2-3, with 7 bases identical to TRBD1. The J segment lost 0 bases and the V segment lost 10 bases, leaving 14 bases of the junction unmatched. The CDR3 runs 16 residues. The germline V gene has CDR1 SGHKS and CDR2 YYEKEE (reference sequence). DNA of the CDR3: TGTGCCGTATCCGGACAGGCCTTGCTCAGCACAGATACGCAGTATTTT. Translation: CAVSGQALLSTDTQYF.

The CDR3 DNA sequence: TGCAGCGTTGATGGGCAGGGGGCCTCCTACGAGCAGTACTTC. Encoded protein: CSVDGQGASYEQYF. The chain has TRBV29-1 and TRBJ2-7; 8 bases map to TRBD1. The CDR3 runs to 14 residues. Germline V CDR1 and CDR2: SQVTM, ANQGSEA. V was clipped by 3 bases and J by 0 bases; unmatched bases: 4.

The chain is built from TRBV10-3 and TRBJ2-1; a weak D match, TRBD1 (6 bases). V was trimmed by 3 bases and J by 5 bases, leaving 11 bases between them. Germline V lookup: CDR1 ENHRY, CDR2 SYGVKD. The CDR3 is 14 amino acids. CDR3: CAISDWTADNEQFF. The CDR3 bases are TGTGCCATCAGTGATTGGACAGCCGACAATGAGCAGTTCTTC.

The chain combines TRBV5-1 with TRBJ2-5; 7 bases map to TRBD1. Germline V gene sequence: CDR1 SGHRS, CDR2 YFSETQ. After removal of 0 bases from V and 5 bases from J, the junction contained 7 bases not matched to a gene. The CDR3 totals 15 residues. CDR3 in amino acids: CASSLVAGGRETQYF. The CDR3 coding sequence is TGCGCCAGCAGCTTGGTGGCAGGGGGACGCGAGACCCAGTACTTC.

The chain links TRBV12-3 or TRBV12-4 to TRBJ1-1; no clear D gene. Trimming took off 4 bases at V and 7 bases at J, with 10 bases between the two ends. This CDR3 region has 12 residues. The CDR3 here is CASSYGGVEAFF. The DNA of the CDR3 is TGTGCCAGCAGTTACGGAGGAGTTGAAGCTTTCTTT.

This sequence joins TRBV7-9 and TRBJ2-5; the D gene is possibly TRBD1 (6 bases). The germline gives CDR1 SEHNR, CDR2 FQNEAQ (reference sequence). The CDR3 totals 12 residues. V was cut by 4 bases and J by 7 bases, with 10 bases left in between. The chain's CDR3 is CASSSGVGTQYF. The CDR3 region has the DNA TGTGCCAGCAGCTCAGGGGTCGGGACCCAGTACTTC. Filled out from reference TRBV7-9 and TRBJ2-5, the complete variable domain reads DTGVSQNPRHKITKRGQNVTFRCDPISEHNRLYWYRQTLGQGPEFLTYFQNEAQLEKSRLLSDRFSAERPKGSFSTLEIQRTEQGDSAMYLCASSSGVGTQYFGPGTRLLVL.

V and J are TRBV6-1 and TRBJ2-5; 8 bases fit TRBD2. The CDR3 covers 17 residues. From germline, CDR1 is MNHNS and CDR2 SASEGT. Trimming cost V 3 bases and J 4 bases; bases outside gene matches: 13. CDR3 loop: CASSDGLAGLEGETQYF. The CDR3 DNA reads as TGTGCCAGCAGTGATGGGCTAGCGGGTCTAGAAGGAGAGACCCAGTACTTC.

The chain is built from TRBV27 and TRBJ2-7, with 7 bases that match TRBD2. After removal of 3 bases from V and 3 bases from J, the junction contained 5 bases not matched to a gene. In germline, CDR1 is MNHEY, CDR2 SMNVEV (reference sequence). The CDR3 is 14 residues long. CDR3 coding DNA: TGTGCCAGCAGTTTCATAGCGGGTCTCTACGAGCAGTACTTC. It specifies CASSFIAGLYEQYF.

To note about this clone: The junction departs from the called germline gene at one end, perhaps through a read error. This rearrangement joins TRBV29-1 to TRBJ2-3, with a weak D call TRBD2 (5 bases). This CDR3 region has 10 residues. The germline gives CDR1 SQVTM, CDR2 ANQGSEA. In DNA, the CDR3 is TGCAGCGTTGAAGCGGGGTCGGGGAATTTT. This codes for CSVEAGSGNF.

CDR3 region: CASSLLTSGRTDTQYF. CDR3 sequence (DNA): TGTGCCAGCTCACTGTTAACTAGCGGGAGAACAGATACGCAGTATTTT. The rearrangement links TRBV18 to TRBJ2-3; 11 bases fit TRBD2. Germline CDR1 and CDR2: KGHSH and LQKENI. The V segment lost 4 bases and the J segment 3 bases; nucleotides outside the gene matches: 6. The length of the CDR3 is 16 residues.

The chain couples TRBV19 to TRBJ1-2; D uncertain. The CDR3 is 13 amino acids. Germline V lookup: CDR1 LNHDA, CDR2 SQIVND (reference sequence). V shed 5 bases and J shed 2 bases, with 9 bases lying between them. CDR3 nucleotides: TGTGCCAGTAGTGATGGAGCGAACTATGGCTACACCTTC. It specifies CASSDGANYGYTF. Complete variable domain (other parts from reference TRBV19 and TRBJ1-2): DGGITQSPKYLFRKEGQNVTLSCEQNLNHDAMYWYRQDPGQGLRLIYYSQIVNDFQKGDIAEGYSVSREKKESFPLTVTSAQKNPTAFYLCASSDGANYGYTFGSGTRLTVV.

The chain joins TRBV7-9 to TRBJ2-5, with D unclear. CDR3 length: 13 residues. The germline V gene encodes CDR1 SEHNR and CDR2 FQNEAQ (reference sequence). V was pared by 4 bases and J by 4 bases, with 10 bases between. For the CDR3, the DNA is TGTGCCAGCAGCTCGGCGGCTGGAGAGACCCAGTACTTC. Translation: CASSSAAGETQYF.

This clone came up a few times. The rearrangement uses TRBV7-9 and TRBJ1-2; the match to TRBD1 covers 11 bases. CDR3 size: 16 residues. Germline V gene lookup returns CDR1 SEHNR and CDR2 FQNEAQ (reference sequence). V trimming: 5 bases; J trimming: 7 bases; junction bases outside the gene matches: 12. The CDR3 spells CASSLERGQGDGGYTF. The CDR3 DNA is TGTGCCAGCAGCCTGGAAAGGGGACAGGGGGATGGTGGCTACACCTTC.

This sequence joins TRBV2 and TRBJ1-5; a weak D match, TRBD1 (6 bases). Germline CDR1 reads SNHLY; CDR2 reads FYNNEI. V gave up 6 bases and J gave up 2 bases, with 11 bases separating them. The CDR3 runs 14 residues. CDR3 protein: CASRSYRGNQPQHF. In DNA, the CDR3 is TGTGCCAGCAGATCCTACAGGGGCAATCAGCCCCAGCATTTT.

This clone has just one count. The rearrangement uses TRBV7-9 and TRBJ1-2, with 8 bases lining up with TRBD1. The germline V gene encodes CDR1 SEHNR and CDR2 FQNEAQ (reference sequence). V lost 2 bases to trimming and J lost 2 bases; unmatched junction nucleotides: 4. The CDR3 has 15 amino acids. The CDR3 DNA is TGTGCCAGCAGCTTAACAGGGGGTTTGAACTATGGCTACACCTTC. Protein: CASSLTGGLNYGYTF.

The genes are TRBV6-5 and TRBJ1-1, with 8 bases fitting TRBD1. J was trimmed by 8 bases and V by 5 bases; bases with no gene match: 7. The CDR3 sequence is 13 residues long. From germline, CDR1 is MNHEY and CDR2 SVGAGI. The CDR3 protein is CASSKNRGWEAFF. The CDR3 bases are TGTGCCAGCAGTAAGAACAGGGGGTGGGAAGCTTTCTTT.

CDR3 sequence reads: CASRKGAGDTQYF. CDR3 nucleotide sequence: TGTGCCAGCCGCAAGGGGGCTGGAGATACGCAGTATTTT. V is TRBV6-5 and J is TRBJ2-3, with 7 positions matching TRBD1. With V trimmed by 8 bases and J by 5 bases, 7 bases remained unmatched. The CDR3 spans 13 residues. Germline loops: CDR1 MNHEY, CDR2 SVGAGI.

The V and J genes are TRBV19 and TRBJ2-5; D possibly corresponds to TRBD1 (5 bases). Looked up from germline, CDR1 is LNHDA and CDR2 is SQIVND (reference sequence). The CDR3 extends over 15 amino acids. Trimming removed 0 bases from V and 5 bases from J, with 13 bases in between. CDR3 bases: TGTGCCAGTAGTATAGATCGTCACCCAGGGGAGACCCAGTACTTC. Residues: CASSIDRHPGETQYF.

V and J are TRBV2 and TRBJ2-5, with 8 bases fitting TRBD1. With 4 bases clipped from V and 1 base from J, the junction kept 8 bases outside the gene matches. The CDR3 has 16 residues. CDR1 is SNHLY, CDR2 FYNNEI, per germline. CDR3 bases: TGTGCCAGCAGTGTGGGGATTACAGGGGGCCAAGAGACCCAGTACTTC. This sequence encodes CASSVGITGGQETQYF.

The V gene is TRBV5-4, the J gene TRBJ2-1, with 7 bases identical to TRBD2. V lost 2 bases and J lost 0; bases outside the gene matches: 8. Per the germline V gene, CDR1 is SGHNT and CDR2 is YYREEE (reference sequence). The CDR3 extends over 17 amino acids. In DNA, the CDR3 is TGTGCCAGCAGCTTAGGCCCTAGCGGATTCTCCTACAATGAGCAGTTCTTC. Protein: CASSLGPSGFSYNEQFF.

The rearrangement joins TRBV11-3 to TRBJ2-4; D perhaps matches TRBD2 (6 bases). The V gene lost 1 base and the J gene lost 9 bases, with 10 bases spanning the gap. CDR1 and CDR2 (germline): SGHNT, YENEEA. The CDR3 contains 13 residues. DNA for the CDR3: TGTGCCAGCAGCTTAGTGGCCGGGAGCATTCAGTACTTC. Translating it yields CASSLVAGSIQYF.

The chain is built from TRBV18 and TRBJ2-5; maybe TRBD1 (6 bases). The CDR3 consists of 14 residues. CDR1 is KGHSH and CDR2 is LQKENI in the germline V gene. Trimming removed 2 bases at V and 5 bases at J, with 12 bases between. CDR3 bases: TGTGCCAGCTCACCAGGACAGTCGAGGGAGACCCAGTACTTC. This sequence encodes CASSPGQSRETQYF.

The chain combines TRBV28 with TRBJ2-7; 9 nucleotides line up with TRBD1. The CDR3 covers 14 residues. The J segment lost 1 base and the V segment lost 4 bases, leaving 2 bases of the junction unmatched. Germline CDR1 is MDHEN and CDR2 is SYDVKM. The CDR3 DNA reads TGTGCCAGCAGTTGGGACAGGGTTTCCTACGAGCAGTACTTC. It specifies CASSWDRVSYEQYF.

The J gene is TRBJ2-7, the V gene TRBV6-5; perhaps TRBD1 as D (5 bases). The CDR3 covers 13 residues. CDR1 MNHEY and CDR2 SVGAGI come from the germline V gene. Trimming cost V 6 bases and J 0 bases, with 9 bases left between them. CDR3 DNA sequence: TGTGCCAGCAGGCGACAGAGCTCCTACGAGCAGTACTTC. Translating gives CASRRQSSYEQYF.

V gene TRBV30 combines with J gene TRBJ1-6; 11 bases fit TRBD1. CDR1 and CDR2 (germline): GTSNPN, SVGIG (reference sequence). Losses at the gene ends were 1 base for V and 10 bases for J; bases not matched to a gene: 12. The CDR3 extends over 17 amino acids. This CDR3 reads CAWSGDRGIVEASPLHF. The CDR3 DNA reads as TGTGCCTGGAGTGGGGACAGGGGGATAGTGGAAGCGTCACCCCTCCACTTT. Full variable domain (remainder filled in from reference TRBV30 and TRBJ1-6): SQTIHQWPATLVQPVGSPLSLECTVEGTSNPNLYWYRQAAGRGLQLLFYSVGIGQISSEVPQNLSASRPQDRQFILSSKKLLLSDSGFYLCAWSGDRGIVEASPLHFGNGTRLTVT.

J is TRBJ1-1 and V is TRBV7-3, with 8 nucleotides matching TRBD1. The V gene end was trimmed by 5 bases and the J gene end by 11 bases; junction bases not matched to a gene: 7. The CDR3 contains 12 residues. CDR1 and CDR2 (germline): SGHTA, FQGTGA. The DNA for the CDR3 is TGTGCCAGCAGCCCCGGACAGGGTGCCGCTTTCTTT. Translated, it gives CASSPGQGAAFF.

This clone is termed medium-sized. The chain joins TRBV7-9 to TRBJ2-7; D is ambiguous. Trimming shortened V by 5 bases and J by 4 bases, and 12 bases separated the two germline ends. Germline V lookup: CDR1 SEHNR, CDR2 FQNEAQ (reference sequence). The CDR3 spans 13 residues. The CDR3, as DNA: TGTGCCAGCAGCCCTACTGGAGCTTACGAGCAGTACTTC. Translated: CASSPTGAYEQYF.

V usage is TRBV15 and J usage is TRBJ2-3, with TRBD2 identical over 7 bases. The CDR3 runs to 16 residues. Trimming took 1 base from V and 0 from J; bases not matched to a gene: 4. CDR1 and CDR2 (germline): LNHNV, YYDKDF (reference sequence). The CDR3 sequence: CATSRGLAASTDTQYF. The CDR3 nucleotides are TGTGCCACCAGCAGAGGGCTAGCGGCAAGCACAGATACGCAGTATTTT.